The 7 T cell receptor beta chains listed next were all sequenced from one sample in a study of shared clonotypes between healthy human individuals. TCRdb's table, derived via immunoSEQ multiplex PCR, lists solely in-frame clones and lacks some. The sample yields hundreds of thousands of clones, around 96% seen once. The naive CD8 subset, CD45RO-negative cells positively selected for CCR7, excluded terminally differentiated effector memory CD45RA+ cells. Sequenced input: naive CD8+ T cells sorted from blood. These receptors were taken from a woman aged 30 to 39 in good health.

The CDR3 sequence: CASSQTGLALNTEAFF. As DNA, the CDR3 is TGTGCCAGCAGTCAAACAGGGTTGGCTTTGAACACTGAAGCTTTCTTT. V gene TRBV6-6 combines with J gene TRBJ1-1; possibly TRBD1 for D (6 bases). Trimming cost V 5 bases and J 0 bases, with 16 bases left between them. The germline gives CDR1 MNHNY, CDR2 SVGAGI (reference sequence). This CDR3 has 16 amino acids.

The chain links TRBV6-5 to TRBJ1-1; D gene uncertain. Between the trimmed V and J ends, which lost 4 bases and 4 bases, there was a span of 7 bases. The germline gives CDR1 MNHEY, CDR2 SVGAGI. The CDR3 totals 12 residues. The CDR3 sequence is CASSSRPTEAFF. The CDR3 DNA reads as TGTGCCAGCAGTTCCCGCCCCACTGAAGCTTTCTTT.

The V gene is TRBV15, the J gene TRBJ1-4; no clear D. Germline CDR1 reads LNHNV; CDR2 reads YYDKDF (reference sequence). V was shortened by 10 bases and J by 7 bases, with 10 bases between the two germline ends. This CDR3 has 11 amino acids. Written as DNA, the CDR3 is TGTGCCATCTTGATTAGTGAAAAACTGTTTTTT. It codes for CAILISEKLFF.

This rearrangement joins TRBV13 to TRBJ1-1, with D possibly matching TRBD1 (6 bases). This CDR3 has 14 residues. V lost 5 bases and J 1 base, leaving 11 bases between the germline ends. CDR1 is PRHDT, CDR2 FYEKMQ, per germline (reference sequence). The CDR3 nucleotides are TGTGCCAGCAGCCCAAGGACAGAGAACACTGAAGCTTTCTTT. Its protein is CASSPRTENTEAFF.

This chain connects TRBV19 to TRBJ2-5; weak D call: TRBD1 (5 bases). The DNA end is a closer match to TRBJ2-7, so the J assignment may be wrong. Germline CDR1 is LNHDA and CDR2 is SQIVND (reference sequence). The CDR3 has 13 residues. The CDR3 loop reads CASSDRIAYEQYF. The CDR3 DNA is TGTGCCAGTAGTGACAGAATAGCCTACGAGCAGTACTTC.

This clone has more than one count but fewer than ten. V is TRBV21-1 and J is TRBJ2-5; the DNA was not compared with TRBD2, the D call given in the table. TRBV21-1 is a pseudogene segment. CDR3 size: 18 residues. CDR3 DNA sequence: TGTGCCAGCAGGGTCCTTACGCCTAGCGGCAATTCCCAAGAGACCCAGTACTTC. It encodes CASRVLTPSGNSQETQYF.

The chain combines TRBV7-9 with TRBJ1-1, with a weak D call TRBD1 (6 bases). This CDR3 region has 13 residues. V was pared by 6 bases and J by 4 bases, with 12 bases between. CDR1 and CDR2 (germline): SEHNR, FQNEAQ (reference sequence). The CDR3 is CASRGTGLTEAFF. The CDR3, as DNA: TGTGCCAGCAGGGGCACAGGGCTCACTGAAGCTTTCTTT.